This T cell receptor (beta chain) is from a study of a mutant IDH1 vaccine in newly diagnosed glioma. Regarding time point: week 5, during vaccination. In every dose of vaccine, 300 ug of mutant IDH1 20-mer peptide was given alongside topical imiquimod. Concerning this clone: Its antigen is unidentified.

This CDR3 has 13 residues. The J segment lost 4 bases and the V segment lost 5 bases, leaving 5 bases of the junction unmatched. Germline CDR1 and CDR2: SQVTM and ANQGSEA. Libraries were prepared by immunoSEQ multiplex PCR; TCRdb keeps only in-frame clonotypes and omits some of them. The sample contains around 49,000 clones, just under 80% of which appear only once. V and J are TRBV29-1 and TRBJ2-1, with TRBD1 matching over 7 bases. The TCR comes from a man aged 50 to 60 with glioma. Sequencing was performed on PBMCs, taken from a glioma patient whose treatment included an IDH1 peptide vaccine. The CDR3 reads CSVRQGLYNEQFF. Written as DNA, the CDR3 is TGCAGCGTTAGACAGGGCCTGTACAATGAGCAGTTCTTC.